Listed here are 7 T cell receptor beta chains from one sample, sequenced in a study of control samples from healthy donors and cancer patients. Clones were sequenced by immunoSEQ multiplex PCR, and TCRdb holds only the in-frame ones, with some missing. This repertoire shows about 47,000 clones, 80% found once; its top ten account for 10%. Sequenced: blood. These receptors were taken from a man aged 65-85 years in good health.

This clone came up a few times. The chain is built from TRBV4-2 and TRBJ1-1; D not certain. The CDR3 has 16 residues. Germline V gene data show CDR1 as LGHNA and CDR2 as YNFKEQ. V gave up 0 bases and J gave up 8 bases, with 19 bases separating them. The CDR3 region has the DNA TGTGCCAGCAGCCAAGATCTGTCGGGGTATAGGTCGGAAGCTTTCTTT. This codes for CASSQDLSGYRSEAFF.

The genes are TRBV11-2 and TRBJ1-2; TRBD1 aligns across 7 bases. The CDR3 runs 15 residues. V gave up 6 bases and J gave up 8 bases; unmatched junction bases: 15. In germline, CDR1 is SGHAT, CDR2 FQNNGV. CDR3 sequence reads: CASSIQQGQMGGYTF. CDR3 nucleotides: TGTGCCAGCAGTATTCAGCAGGGACAGATGGGAGGCTACACCTTC.

This chain joins TRBV2 and TRBJ2-1, with D perhaps assigned TRBD1 or TRBD2 (5 bases each). CDR3 length: 14 residues. Germline lookup yields CDR1 SNHLY and CDR2 FYNNEI. The V gene lost 6 bases and the J gene lost 0 bases, with 9 bases spanning the gap. The CDR3 protein is CASSPGPSYNEQFF. In DNA form, the CDR3 reads TGTGCCAGCAGCCCGGGGCCCTCCTACAATGAGCAGTTCTTC.

This clone was picked up a small number of times. This sequence joins TRBV18 and TRBJ1-5; D gene uncertain. V was clipped by 4 bases and J by 3 bases, with 7 bases between them. From germline, CDR1 is KGHSH and CDR2 LQKENI. The CDR3 is 13 amino acids. The CDR3: CASSRQDNQPQHF. As DNA, the CDR3 is TGTGCCAGCTCACGGCAGGACAATCAGCCCCAGCATTTT.

The V and J genes are TRBV6-2 or TRBV6-3 and TRBJ2-7; 14 positions match TRBD2. Germline V gene data show CDR1 as MNHEY and CDR2 as SVGEGT. V trimming: 2 bases; J trimming: 3 bases; junction bases outside the gene matches: 9. CDR3 length: 18 residues. CDR3 bases: TGTGCCAGCAGTTACCCTGACCCGGGACTAGCGGGAGACTACGAGCAGTACTTC. Translated, it gives CASSYPDPGLAGDYEQYF.

This chain joins TRBV18 and TRBJ1-1; D is uncertain. CDR1 is KGHSH, CDR2 LQKENI, per germline. V lost 6 bases and J lost 3, with 8 bases in between. The CDR3 covers 12 residues. DNA for the CDR3: TGTGCCAGCTCCCAAAGGGACACTGAAGCTTTCTTT. Translation gives CASSQRDTEAFF.

The chain carries TRBV5-6 and TRBJ2-1, with no clear D. V was trimmed by 4 bases and J by 8 bases, leaving 16 bases between them. Germline V lookup: CDR1 SGHDT, CDR2 YYEEEE. The CDR3 has 14 amino acids. The CDR3 sequence is CASSISGSSHEQFF. CDR3 DNA: TGTGCCAGCAGCATATCCGGGTCCAGTCATGAGCAGTTCTTC.